This T cell receptor beta chain is from a study of T cells in women clearing cervical HPV infection. Study overall: Cases: HPV16-related CIN3 or worse on histology, a couple of invasive cancers.

As for this clone: As yet, its antigen is unknown. The read ends 3 residues early relative to the CDR3; the germline J gene fills the gap.

All donors had a single incident cervical HPV16 infection, not prevalent. Dot-blot hybridization genotyped cervical HPV amplified with MY09/MY11 PCR. Using immunoSEQ multiplex PCR, the repertoire was profiled, and TCRdb retains in-frame clones only, with some absent. The listing contains around 39,000 clones. Study conclusions and caveats: Repertoire richness, not evenness, was significantly elevated in CIN3+ cases versus controls.

V lost 5 bases and J lost 9; bases outside the gene matches: 10. The CDR3 extends over 16 amino acids. Germline values: CDR1 SGHVS, CDR2 FQNEAQ. This chain joins TRBV7-8 and TRBJ2-1; 13 bases agree with TRBD2. The sequenced sample consisted of blood buffy coat. This TCR came from a woman between 18 and 75 years old with a cervical HPV16 infection that either progressed to CIN3+ or cleared (not recorded which). CDR3 DNA (partial): TGTGCCAGCAGCCCGCGGACTAGCGGGAGTAGGGGTGAG. Residues: CASSPRTSGSRGE. The whole CDR3 sequence reads CASSPRTSGSRGEQFF.